Following are 16 T cell receptor beta chains from one sample sequenced in a study of regulatory T cells in long-lasting Graves disease. To make TCR beta libraries, researchers used iRepertoire HTBI primers and Arm-PCR of CDR3 regions. TCRdb redid the calling of the multiplex PCR reads with MiXCR, one entry per CDR3 protein. Of more than 400,000 distinct CDR3 sequences in the sample, roughly 17% are singletons; the top ten hold 12%. Documented time point: newly diagnosed GD, antithyroid drugs for less than 3 months. Isolated PBMC RNA provided the starting material for the TCR library. These data were also reused for a study on T cells in Graves' hyperthyroidism and ophthalmopathy.

The material sequenced was peripheral blood mononuclear cells (PBMCs), taken at new diagnosis, from a patient treated with antithyroid drugs. The receptors here all came from a man in his forties or fifties with Graves disease.

This clonotype was recorded at least ten times. This chain links TRBV5-1 with TRBJ2-7; possible D gene TRBD2, 5 bases. V lost 4 bases to trimming and J lost 2 bases, with 10 bases between them. Germline V lookup: CDR1 SGHRS, CDR2 YFSETQ. The CDR3 is 13 amino acids. Written as DNA, the CDR3 is TGCGCCAGCAGCCAGGACTGGGCCTACGAGCAGTACTTC. The encoded protein is CASSQDWAYEQYF.

As to this clonotype: One end of the junction fails to match germline, which may point to a read error. The chain is built from TRBV19 and TRBJ1-1, with 8 bases identical to TRBD1. From germline, CDR1 is LNHDA and CDR2 SQIVND (reference sequence). CDR3 length: 13 residues. The CDR3 sequence is CASDRGPNTEASF. CDR3 nucleotide sequence: TGTGCCAGTGACAGGGGCCCGAACACTGAAGCTTCCTTT. The full variable domain, completed using reference TRBV19 and TRBJ1-1, is DGGITQSPKYLFRKEGQNVTLSCEQNLNHDAMYWYRQDPGQGLRLIYYSQIVNDFQKGDIAEGYSVSREKKESFPLTVTSAQKNPTAFYLCASDRGPNTEASFGQGTRLTVV.

The chain joins TRBV25-1 to TRBJ2-5; perhaps TRBD1 as D (6 bases). This CDR3 spans 12 amino acids. V dropped 4 bases and J dropped 5 bases, with 8 bases sitting between them. Germline V lookup: CDR1 MGHDK, CDR2 SYGVNS. The CDR3 nucleotides read TGTGCCAGCAGTGTCGACAGGGAGACCCAGTACTTC. This translates into CASSVDRETQYF.

This chain links TRBV9 with TRBJ2-7, with D tentatively TRBD1 (5 bases). This CDR3 spans 13 amino acids. Trimming took 0 bases from V and 6 from J, leaving 10 bases between them. The germline gives CDR1 SGDLS, CDR2 YYNGEE. The CDR3 region is CASSVGGESEQYF. Here the CDR3 DNA reads TGTGCCAGCAGCGTAGGGGGCGAAAGCGAGCAGTACTTC.

This clonotype was detected a few times. The chain links TRBV20-1 to TRBJ2-5, with D possibly TRBD1 on 6 matching bases. V was cut by 2 bases and J by 5 bases, with 18 bases left in between. This CDR3 has 15 amino acids. Germline V CDR1 and CDR2: DFQATT, SNEGSKA (reference sequence). CDR3 nucleotide sequence: TGCAGTGCTAGAAGTTGGCAGGGGAGTGGGGAGACCCAGTACTTC. Its protein is CSARSWQGSGETQYF.

This clonotype was picked up many times. The rearrangement links TRBV2 to TRBJ2-7, with 8 positions matching TRBD1. V gave up 7 bases and J gave up 5 bases; unmatched junction bases: 7. Germline V gene data show CDR1 as SNHLY and CDR2 as FYNNEI. The CDR3 length is 13 residues. The CDR3 DNA reads as TGTGCCAGCAAAGACAGGGGCTTCGACGAGCAGTACTTC. As protein: CASKDRGFDEQYF.

In this sample, this clonotype turned up many times. This CDR3 reads CAWKNGGGIRELFF. CDR3 DNA: TGTGCCTGGAAGAATGGCGGAGGGATAAGGGAGCTGTTTTTT. J is TRBJ2-2 and V is TRBV30, with D possibly being TRBD2 (6 bases). The CDR3 length is 14 residues. Germline V CDR1 and CDR2: GTSNPN, SVGIG (reference sequence). Trimming pared 4 bases from V and 9 bases from J, leaving 18 bases between.

The chain employs TRBV7-2 and TRBJ1-1; D call uncertain. Trimming left V 0 bases short and J 1 base short, with 6 bases between. The length of the CDR3 is 14 residues. Germline CDR1 SGHTA, CDR2 FQGNSA. For the CDR3, the DNA is TGTGCCAGCAGCTTAGCTGTAGGGAACACTGAAGCTTTCTTT. Translating it yields CASSLAVGNTEAFF.

The CDR3 sequence: CSVETPMNTEAFF. The DNA for the CDR3 is TGCAGCGTTGAAACACCCATGAACACTGAAGCTTTCTTT. V is TRBV29-1 and J is TRBJ1-1; D remains unclear. V shed 2 bases and J shed 0 bases, with 7 bases lying between them. The CDR3 length is 13 residues. From germline, CDR1 is SQVTM and CDR2 ANQGSEA.

This clonotype was detected many times. The chain links TRBV12-3 or TRBV12-4 to TRBJ1-5; no clear D gene. The CDR3 length is 16 residues. V was clipped by 1 base and J by 0 bases, with 10 bases between them. Here the CDR3 DNA reads TGTGCCAGCAGTTTAGGCGGGGTGAATAGCAATCAGCCCCAGCATTTT. Translation gives CASSLGGVNSNQPQHF.

This clonotype was counted ten times or more. CDR3: CAWSGSGETQYF. In DNA form, the CDR3 reads TGTGCCTGGAGTGGTTCGGGGGAGACCCAGTACTTC. This chain connects TRBV30 to TRBJ2-5, with D possibly TRBD2 on 5 matching bases. CDR3 length equals 12 residues. With 1 base removed from V and 5 bases from J, the gap between germline ends came to 8 bases. Germline-derived CDR1 and CDR2 are GTSNPN and SVGIG (reference sequence).

Concerning this clonotype: A single base is all that separates this from a far larger clone, so a read error is likely. The chain combines TRBV11-2 with TRBJ2-3, with D tentatively TRBD1 or TRBD2 (5 bases each). The better agreement between TRBJ2-7 and the DNA end casts doubt on the J call. CDR1 and CDR2 (germline): SGHAT, FQNNGV. The CDR3 contains 14 residues. The CDR3 DNA sequence: TGTGCCAGCAGCTTCGGGACGACCCTGGGGGAGCAGTACTTC. Its translation is CASSFGTTLGEQYF.

The rearrangement joins TRBV7-2 to TRBJ2-1; TRBD2 matches 14 bases. V lost 5 bases and J lost 10; bases outside the gene matches: 7. The CDR3 has 15 residues. Germline V gene lookup returns CDR1 SGHTA and CDR2 FQGNSA. The CDR3 DNA reads TGTGCCAGCAGCCGACTAGCGGGAGGGCCAGGGGAGCAGTTCTTC. This translates into CASSRLAGGPGEQFF.

There are many counts of this clonotype. V gene TRBV20-1 combines with J gene TRBJ2-7; D gene uncertain. Germline CDR1 is DFQATT and CDR2 is SNEGSKA (reference sequence). V was clipped by 3 bases and J by 0 bases, with 9 bases between them. The CDR3 has 13 amino acids. CDR3 nucleotide sequence: TGCAGTGCTAGTCCAGCTAGCTCCTACGAGCAGTACTTC. Protein product: CSASPASSYEQYF.

This clonotype was detected ten times or more. The chain joins TRBV6-9 to TRBJ2-1, with 9 positions matching TRBD2. The CDR3 totals 16 residues. Per germline, CDR1 MNHGY and CDR2 SVAAGI. V dropped 3 bases and J dropped 5; count of bases not matched to a gene: 8. In nucleotides, the CDR3 is TGTGCCAGCAGTTACGCTAGCGGGAACTGGCACAATGAGCAGTTCTTC. Translating gives CASSYASGNWHNEQFF.

Many counts were recorded for this clonotype. V and J are TRBV27 and TRBJ2-1, with D hard to call. The germline V and J ends were trimmed by 3 bases and 1 base, with 10 bases remaining between them. The CDR3 consists of 15 residues. Germline CDR1 MNHEY, CDR2 SMNVEV (reference sequence). The CDR3 DNA follows: TGTGCCAGCAGTTTTGGGCTAGGGTCCTACAATGAGCAGTTCTTC. Translated, it gives CASSFGLGSYNEQFF.